These 8 T cell receptor beta chains originate from one sample sequenced in a study of identical twins (dated by TCRdb to between 2015 and 2016). The method behind the library was 5' RACE. Reads for this sample came from an Illumina HiSeq 2000. The public reads were quality trimmed at Q25 with fastp and then assembled into clones with MiXCR by TCRdb, keeping productive beta chains. Rows with one shared CDR3 protein collapse into an entry with the most common genes and DNA. The sample table records hundreds of thousands of distinct CDR3 sequences; under 9% of these occur just once. The top ten hold 0.98% of the sample. The sample also formed part of further work on yellow fever vaccine responses in identical twins.

The sample comprised PBMCs. The source is a young woman in good health.

This clonotype was seen a few times. J is TRBJ2-7 and V is TRBV15; perhaps TRBD1 as D (6 bases). Trimming pared 3 bases from V and 1 base from J, leaving 13 bases between. Germline lookup yields CDR1 LNHNV and CDR2 YYDKDF (reference sequence). The CDR3 extends over 15 amino acids. CDR3 amino acids: CATSRGLQGSYEQYF. The CDR3 coding sequence is TGTGCCACCAGCAGGGGTCTACAGGGATCCTACGAGCAGTACTTC.

CDR3 DNA: TGTGCCAGCACCACCGACAGGGGATATGGCTACACCTTC. Its translation: CASTTDRGYGYTF. The chain has TRBV9 and TRBJ1-2, with 8 bases lining up with TRBD1. The CDR3 has 13 residues. With 6 bases clipped from V and 5 bases from J, the junction kept 6 bases outside the gene matches. Germline CDR1 is SGDLS and CDR2 is YYNGEE.

The chain couples TRBV24-1 to TRBJ1-5, with D uncertain. Between the trimmed V and J ends, which lost 9 bases and 1 base, there was a span of 12 bases. The V gene's germline CDR1 is KGHDR and CDR2 SFDVKD. CDR3 size: 14 residues. The CDR3 DNA reads TGTGCCACCCGAGAAAATGACAGCAATCAGCCCCAGCATTTT. Translation gives CATRENDSNQPQHF.

This clonotype was counted between two and nine times. CDR3 nucleotide sequence: TGTGCCAGCAGCCTACAGGGGGCGCGCAATGAGCAGTTCTTC. Translation gives CASSLQGARNEQFF. This chain uses TRBV11-2 with TRBJ2-1, with 9 bases fitting TRBD1. The trim removed 5 bases at V and 6 bases at J, leaving 5 bases unmatched. Germline V gene sequence: CDR1 SGHAT, CDR2 FQNNGV. CDR3 length: 14 amino acids.

The chain is built from TRBV11-2 and TRBJ2-5; maybe TRBD1 (6 bases). Germline CDR1 reads SGHAT; CDR2 reads FQNNGV. V was pared by 5 bases and J by 5 bases, with 15 bases between. CDR3 size: 14 residues. This CDR3 is CASSPQGSAETQYF. As DNA, the CDR3 is TGTGCCAGCAGCCCACAGGGATCCGCCGAGACCCAGTACTTC.

This clonotype was seen ten or more times. This chain joins TRBV29-1 and TRBJ2-3, with 13 bases lining up with TRBD2. The junction had 6 bases not matched to a gene; V was cut back by 3 bases and J by 3 bases. This CDR3 is built from 16 residues. Germline assignment: CDR1 SQVTM and CDR2 ANQGSEA. CDR3: CSVDGLAGEITDTQYF. The CDR3 DNA sequence: TGCAGCGTTGACGGACTAGCGGGAGAAATAACAGATACGCAGTATTTT.

V usage is TRBV3-1 and J usage is TRBJ2-6; 10 bases are a match to TRBD2. The CDR3 covers 19 residues. Losses at the gene ends were 0 bases for V and 2 bases for J; bases not matched to a gene: 7. Germline CDR1 is LGHDT and CDR2 is YNNKEL (reference sequence). CDR3 sequence: CASSQDRLAGVPGANVLTF. CDR3 nucleotides: TGTGCCAGCAGCCAAGATCGGCTAGCGGGAGTGCCTGGGGCCAACGTCCTGACTTTC.

The chain recombines TRBV6-2 or TRBV6-3 with TRBJ1-1; D unresolved. CDR1 is MNHEY and CDR2 is SVGEGT in the germline V gene. The CDR3 covers 14 residues. V lost 5 bases to trimming and J lost 4 bases, with 14 bases between them. The DNA of the CDR3 is TGTGCCAGCAGTCGTGATGTGGAGAGCACTGAAGCTTTCTTT. This translates into CASSRDVESTEAFF.